The T cell receptor beta chain under discussion was sequenced for a study of T cells after yellow fever vaccination. Trimming pared 0 bases from V and 4 bases from J, leaving 10 bases between. Germline CDR1 reads SGHRS; CDR2 reads YFSETQ. The CDR3 sequence is 14 residues long. MiXCR, run by TCRdb on the 5' RACE reads, gives a single entry per CDR3 protein. Altogether about 260,000 distinct CDR3 sequences are present, 10% to 15% being singletons, with the ten largest covering 0.4% to 0.65%. The sample holds many counts of this clonotype. The TCR originated in a young man who received the YFV17D yellow fever vaccine. Sequenced here: CD4+ T cells sorted from PBMCs, sampled 45 days after the yellow fever booster vaccination. The chain recombines TRBV5-1 with TRBJ1-2; D might be TRBD1 (5 bases). CDR3 in amino acids: CASSLDRPLYGYTF. The CDR3 nucleotides read TGCGCCAGCAGCTTGGACAGGCCCCTCTATGGCTACACCTTC.